This record looks at one T cell receptor (beta chain) sequence and its context. Trimming took 1 base from V and 3 from J, leaving 6 bases between them. The CDR3 sequence is 13 residues long. The V gene's germline CDR1 is SGHAT and CDR2 FQDESV (reference sequence). This sample was included in a study of beta chain features in type 1 diabetes. Background on the study: All samples together contributed about 100,000,000 sorted cells for examination.

TCRB transcripts that were expressed got sequenced, as all of the isolated RNA had been reverse transcribed. Read counts averaged approximately 3.3 million for samples of naive, central memory and regulatory T cells. The method was immunoSEQ multiplex PCR; TCRdb's version includes in-frame clones alone and lacks a portion of them. The sample lists roughly 150,000 clones, 11% occurring once. The source of this sequence is a man younger than 30 in good health. Specimen: central memory CD4+ T cells from blood. The rearrangement uses TRBV11-1 and TRBJ1-2; D not certain. CDR3: CASSLDMDYGYTF. In DNA form, the CDR3 reads TGTGCCAGCAGCTTAGACATGGACTATGGCTACACCTTC.